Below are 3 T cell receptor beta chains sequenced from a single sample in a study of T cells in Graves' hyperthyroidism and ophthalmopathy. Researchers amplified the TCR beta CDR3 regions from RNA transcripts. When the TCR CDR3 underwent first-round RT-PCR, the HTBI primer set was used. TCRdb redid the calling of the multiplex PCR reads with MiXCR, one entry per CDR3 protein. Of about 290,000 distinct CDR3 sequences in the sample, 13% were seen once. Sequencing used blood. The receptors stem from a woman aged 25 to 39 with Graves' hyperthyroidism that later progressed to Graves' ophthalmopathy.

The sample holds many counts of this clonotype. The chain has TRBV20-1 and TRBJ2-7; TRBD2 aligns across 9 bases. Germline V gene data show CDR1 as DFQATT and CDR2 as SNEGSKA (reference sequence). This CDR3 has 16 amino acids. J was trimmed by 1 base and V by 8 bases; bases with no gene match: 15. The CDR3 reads CSPFPDMAGGSYEQYF. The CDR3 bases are TGCAGTCCTTTTCCCGACATGGCGGGAGGGTCCTACGAGCAGTACTTC.

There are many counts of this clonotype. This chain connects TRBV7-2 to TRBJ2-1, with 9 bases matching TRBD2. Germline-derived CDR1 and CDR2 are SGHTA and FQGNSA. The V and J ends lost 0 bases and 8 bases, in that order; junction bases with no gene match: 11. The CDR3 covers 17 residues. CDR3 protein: CASSLAVIAGANYEQFF. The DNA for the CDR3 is TGTGCCAGCAGCTTAGCGGTAATAGCGGGAGCTAACTATGAGCAGTTCTTC. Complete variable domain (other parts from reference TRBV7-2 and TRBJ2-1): GAGVSQSPSNKVTEKGKDVELRCDPISGHTALYWYRQSLGQGLEFLIYFQGNSAPDKSGLPSDRFSAERTGGSVSTLTIQRTQQEDSAVYLCASSLAVIAGANYEQFFGPGTRLTVL.

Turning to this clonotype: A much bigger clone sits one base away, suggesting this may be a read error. The CDR3 loop reads CASSRGQGDTQYF. Written as DNA, the CDR3 is TGCGCCAGCAGCCGAGGACAGGGGGATACGCAGTATTTT. This rearrangement joins TRBV4-3 to TRBJ2-3; 9 nucleotides align to TRBD1. CDR1 and CDR2 (germline): LGHNA, YSLEER. The CDR3 covers 13 residues. The V gene end was trimmed by 4 bases and the J gene end by 6 bases; junction bases not matched to a gene: 2.